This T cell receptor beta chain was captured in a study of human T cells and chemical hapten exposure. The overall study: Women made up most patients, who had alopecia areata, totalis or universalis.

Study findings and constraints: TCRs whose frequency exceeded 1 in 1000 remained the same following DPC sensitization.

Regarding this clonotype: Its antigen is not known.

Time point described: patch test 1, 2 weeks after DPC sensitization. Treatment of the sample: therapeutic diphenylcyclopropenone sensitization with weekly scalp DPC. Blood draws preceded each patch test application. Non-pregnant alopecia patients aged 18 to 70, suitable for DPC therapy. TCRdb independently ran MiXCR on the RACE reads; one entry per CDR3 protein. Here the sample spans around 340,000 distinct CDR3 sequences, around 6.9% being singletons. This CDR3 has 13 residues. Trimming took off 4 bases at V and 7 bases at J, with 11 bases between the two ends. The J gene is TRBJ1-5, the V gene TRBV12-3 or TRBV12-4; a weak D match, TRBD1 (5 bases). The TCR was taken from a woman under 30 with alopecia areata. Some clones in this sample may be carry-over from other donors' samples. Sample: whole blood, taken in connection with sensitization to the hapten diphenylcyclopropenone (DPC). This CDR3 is CASSSAGQQPQHF. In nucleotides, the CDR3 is TGTGCCAGCAGTTCGGCAGGGCAACAGCCCCAGCATTTT.